These T cell receptor beta chains were read from a single sample in a study of T cell responses to AZD1222 COVID-19 vaccine. Repertoires were generated with immunoSEQ multiplex PCR, while TCRdb's copy carries only in-frame clones and drops some. The sample holds under 150,000 clones, 70% to 90% seen once. The sequences come from peripheral blood, collected on day 0 of AZD1222 vaccination. All receptors derive from an adult in good health. CDR3s include the opening cysteine and the closing phenylalanine or tryptophan. D genes are given only for firm matches. Rows give clone size only sometimes, using once, few, many, or a class for an expanded clone.

j_gene,d_gene,v_gene,abundance,CDR3nt,CDR3aa
TRBJ2-5,TRBD1,TRBV15,.,TGTGCCACCAGCAGAGCCGGGACAGCGGAGACCCAGTACTTC,CATSRAGTAETQYF
TRBJ2-3,.,TRBV9,.,TGTGCCAGCAGCGCCGGGTGGGCAGATACGCAGTATTTT,CASSAGWADTQYF
TRBJ1-1,.,TRBV7-2,.,TGTGCCAGCAGCTCTCCGCTCAAAGCTTTCTTT,CASSSPLKAFF
TRBJ2-2,TRBD1,TRBV7-3,.,TGTGCCAGCAGCTCCGGGACAGCGGTTGGGGAGCTGTTTTTT,CASSSGTAVGELFF
TRBJ2-4,.,TRBV2,.,TGTGCCAGCAGACCCAGGGCTCTGGCCAAAAACATTCAGTACTTC,CASRPRALAKNIQYF
TRBJ2-4,.,TRBV10-1,.,TGCGCCAGCAGTGACGGGGACTTAGCCAAAAACATTCAGTACTTC,CASSDGDLAKNIQYF
TRBJ2-7,TRBD1,TRBV4-1,.,TGCGCCAGCAGCCACACGGGACAGGGCTCCTACGAGCAGTACTTC,CASSHTGQGSYEQYF
TRBJ2-4,TRBD2,TRBV10-1,.,TGCGCCAGCAGTACGGGGGGGCCGGCCAAAAACATTCAGTACTTC,CASSTGGPAKNIQYF
TRBJ1-1,.,TRBV30,.,TGTGCCTGGAGCCTACCTGGGCAGCGGGACACTGAAGCTTTCTTT,CAWSLPGQRDTEAFF
TRBJ2-3,TRBD1,TRBV6-2/TRBV6-3,.,TGTGCCAGCAGTTCGGGACAGATTACCTTTTCTAGCACAGATACGCAGTATTTT,CASSSGQITFSSTDTQYF
TRBJ2-1,.,TRBV19,.,TGTGCCAGTACCGAGGGAGGACGCCCAAGCTCCTACAATGAGCAGTTCTTC,CASTEGGRPSSYNEQFF
TRBJ1-1,.,TRBV6-5,few,TGTGCCAGCAGTTACTCGGTAGGGATCATGAACACTGAAGCTTTCTTT,CASSYSVGIMNTEAFF
TRBJ2-3,.,TRBV5-1,.,TGCGCCACCAAAAGGGATTGGCGCACAGATACGCAGTATTTT,CATKRDWRTDTQYF
TRBJ2-7,TRBD2,TRBV3-1/TRBV3-2,.,TGTGCCAGCAGCTCGCGACTAGCCCTTAGCTCCTACGAGCAGTACTTC,CASSSRLALSSYEQYF
TRBJ2-1,TRBD2,TRBV5-4,.,TGTGCCAGCACGGGGGGGCTAGTTAACGAGCAGTTCTTC,CASTGGLVNEQFF
TRBJ1-4,TRBD1,TRBV13,.,TGTGCCAGCAGCGCCCGGACAGGGGGCGGGATAGAAAAACTGTTTTTT,CASSARTGGGIEKLFF
TRBJ2-7,.,TRBV15,.,TGTGCCACCAGCAGAGATCAGGCAGGGTCCACCTACGAGCAGTACTTC,CATSRDQAGSTYEQYF
TRBJ1-1,.,TRBV4-2,once,TGTGCCAGCAGCCAAGATCGGGGCCAGGGCGTTGTCACTGAAGCTTTCTTT,CASSQDRGQGVVTEAFF
TRBJ1-4,.,TRBV6-5,few,TGTGCCAGCAGTTATAATGAAAAACTGTTTTTT,CASSYNEKLFF
TRBJ1-2,.,TRBV6-5,.,TGTGCCAGCAGTTTCGGGCGGGGTGTGGGCTACACCTTC,CASSFGRGVGYTF
TRBJ2-7,TRBD2,TRBV7-9,.,TGTGCCAGCAGCCCCCCTAGCGGGATCTACGAGCAGTACTTC,CASSPPSGIYEQYF
TRBJ2-5,.,TRBV7-3,.,TGTGCCAGCAGCCGGACGGCAAACTTCCAAGAGACCCAGTACTTC,CASSRTANFQETQYF
TRBJ1-4,.,TRBV5-5,.,TGTGCCAGCAGCCCAACCGTACAGGCAACTAATGAAAAACTGTTTTTT,CASSPTVQATNEKLFF